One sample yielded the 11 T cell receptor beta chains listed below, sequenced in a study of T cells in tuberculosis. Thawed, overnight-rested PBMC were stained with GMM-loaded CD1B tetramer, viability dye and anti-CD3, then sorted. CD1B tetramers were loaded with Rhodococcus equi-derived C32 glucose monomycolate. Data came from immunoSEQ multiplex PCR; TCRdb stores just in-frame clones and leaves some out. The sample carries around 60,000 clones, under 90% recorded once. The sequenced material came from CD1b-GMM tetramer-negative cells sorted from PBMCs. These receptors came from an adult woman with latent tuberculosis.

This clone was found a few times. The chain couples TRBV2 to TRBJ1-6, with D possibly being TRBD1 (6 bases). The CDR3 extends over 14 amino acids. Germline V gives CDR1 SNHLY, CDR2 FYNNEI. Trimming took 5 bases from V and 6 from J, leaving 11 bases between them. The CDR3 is CASSTDRSNSPLHF. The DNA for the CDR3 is TGTGCCAGCAGTACCGACAGGTCTAATTCACCCCTCCACTTT.

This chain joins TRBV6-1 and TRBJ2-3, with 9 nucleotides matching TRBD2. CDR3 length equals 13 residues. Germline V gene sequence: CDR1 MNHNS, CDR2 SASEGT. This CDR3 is CALGTSLVDTQYF. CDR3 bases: TGTGCATTAGGGACTAGCCTTGTAGATACGCAGTATTTT.

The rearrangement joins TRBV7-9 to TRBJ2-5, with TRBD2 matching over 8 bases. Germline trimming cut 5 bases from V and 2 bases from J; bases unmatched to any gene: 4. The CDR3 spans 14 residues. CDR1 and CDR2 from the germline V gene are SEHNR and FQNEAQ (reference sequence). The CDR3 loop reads CASSLSGGQETQYF. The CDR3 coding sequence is TGTGCCAGCAGCCTCAGCGGGGGTCAAGAGACCCAGTACTTC.

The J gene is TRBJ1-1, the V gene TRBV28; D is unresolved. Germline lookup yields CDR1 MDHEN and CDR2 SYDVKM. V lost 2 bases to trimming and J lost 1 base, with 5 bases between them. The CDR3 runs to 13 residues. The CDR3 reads CASSLGGNTEAFF. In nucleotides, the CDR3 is TGTGCCAGCAGTTTAGGAGGGAACACTGAAGCTTTCTTT.

CDR3 sequence (DNA): TGTGCCAGCAGCTCCGAGCGGGAGTCCTACGAGCAGTACTTC. Protein: CASSSERESYEQYF. The chain has TRBV7-9 and TRBJ2-7; 8 positions agree with TRBD2. This CDR3 spans 14 amino acids. Per germline, CDR1 SEHNR and CDR2 FQNEAQ (reference sequence). Losses at the gene ends were 4 bases for V and 1 base for J; bases not matched to a gene: 3.

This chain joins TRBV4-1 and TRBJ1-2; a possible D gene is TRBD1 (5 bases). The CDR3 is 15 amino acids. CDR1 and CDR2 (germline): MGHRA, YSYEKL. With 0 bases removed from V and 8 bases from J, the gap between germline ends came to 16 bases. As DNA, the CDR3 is TGCGCCAGCAGCCAAGATACAGGTCCCAACTTGGGCTACACCTTC. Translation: CASSQDTGPNLGYTF.

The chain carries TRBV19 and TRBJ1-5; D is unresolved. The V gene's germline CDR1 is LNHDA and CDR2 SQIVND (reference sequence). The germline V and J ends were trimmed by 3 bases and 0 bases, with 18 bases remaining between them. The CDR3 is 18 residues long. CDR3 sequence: CASSMRRGELYSNQPQHF. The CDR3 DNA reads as TGTGCCAGTAGTATGAGGCGTGGCGAGCTGTATAGCAATCAGCCCCAGCATTTT.

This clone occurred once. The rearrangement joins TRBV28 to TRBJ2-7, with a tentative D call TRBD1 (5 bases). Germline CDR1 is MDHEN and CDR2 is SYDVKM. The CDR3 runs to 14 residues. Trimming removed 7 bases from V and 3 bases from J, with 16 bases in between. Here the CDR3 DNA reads TGTGCCAGCACGGGCGGCCAGGGCATCTACGAGCAGTACTTC. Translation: CASTGGQGIYEQYF.

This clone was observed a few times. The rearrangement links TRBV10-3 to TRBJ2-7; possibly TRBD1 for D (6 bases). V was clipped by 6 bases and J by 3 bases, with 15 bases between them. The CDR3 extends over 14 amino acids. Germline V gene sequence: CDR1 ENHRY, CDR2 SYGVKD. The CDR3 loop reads CAIRRGTGNYEQYF. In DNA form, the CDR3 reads TGTGCCATCAGGAGGGGTACAGGGAACTACGAGCAGTACTTC.

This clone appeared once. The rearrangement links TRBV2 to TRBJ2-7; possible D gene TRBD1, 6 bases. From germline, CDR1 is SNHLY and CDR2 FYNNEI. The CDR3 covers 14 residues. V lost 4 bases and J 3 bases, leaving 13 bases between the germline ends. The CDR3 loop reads CASSGGTGYYEQYF. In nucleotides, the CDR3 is TGTGCCAGCAGTGGGGGAACAGGGTACTACGAGCAGTACTTC.

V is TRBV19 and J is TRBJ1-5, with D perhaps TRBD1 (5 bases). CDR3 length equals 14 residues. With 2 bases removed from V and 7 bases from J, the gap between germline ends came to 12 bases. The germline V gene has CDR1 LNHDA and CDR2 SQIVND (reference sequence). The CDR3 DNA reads TGTGCCAGTAGTATAACTCTGGGGGGGCAGCCCCAGCATTTT. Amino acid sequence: CASSITLGGQPQHF.